The present T cell receptor (beta chain) was sequenced within a study of blood T cell repertoires in COVID-19. Study-level background: From the United States, Italy and Spain came samples of acute and convalescent COVID-19.

Participant-reported clinical history was the basis for cohort assignment. The repertoire was sequenced with immunoSEQ multiplex PCR; TCRdb's copy has only in-frame clones and lacks some. Of 150,000 to 250,000 clones listed, roughly 80% are singletons. Trimming at V came to 7 bases and at J to 3 bases, leaving 7 bases not matched to a gene. The CDR3 runs 16 residues. Germline-derived CDR1 and CDR2 are MNHEY and SVGEGT. The chain joins TRBV6-2 or TRBV6-3 to TRBJ2-3, with 13 bases aligning to TRBD2. The clonotype comes from a man between 40 and 49 years old who had recovered from COVID-19. Sample: PBMCs or T cells enriched from blood (not recorded which). The CDR3 protein is CASTPGLAGVTDTQYF. As DNA, the CDR3 is TGTGCCAGCACCCCAGGACTAGCGGGAGTAACAGATACGCAGTATTTT.